This T cell receptor beta chain originates from a study of blood T cell repertoires in COVID-19. Under the authors' procedure: Scientists estimated how many nucleated cells there were by amplifying reference gene primers. Clones were sequenced by immunoSEQ multiplex PCR, and TCRdb holds only the in-frame ones, with some missing. V and J calls and clone size follow that table, whereas D and trimming were derived from the DNA. In the table there are 150,000 to 200,000 clones, roughly 89% of which are singletons. Germline assignment: CDR1 SGHDN and CDR2 FVKESK. V was pared by 4 bases and J by 10 bases, with 13 bases of the junction left unmatched. CDR3 length: 16 residues.

This TCR was recovered from a woman aged 40 to 55 with acute COVID-19. The J gene is TRBJ2-1, the V gene TRBV14, with TRBD2 matching over 10 bases. Sequenced sample: PBMCs or T cells enriched from blood (not recorded which). The CDR3 loop reads CASSRPLIAGGEEQFF. The CDR3 DNA reads TGTGCCAGCAGCCGTCCGTTAATAGCGGGAGGCGAAGAGCAGTTCTTC.